In this sample, the clone carrying this T cell receptor (beta chain) turned up once. Its antigen remains unknown. Germline assignment: CDR1 SGHAT and CDR2 FQNNGV. CDR3 length equals 15 residues. Trimming removed 3 bases at V and 8 bases at J, with 16 bases between. The table came from immunoSEQ multiplex PCR; TCRdb's copy has only in-frame clones and leaves some out. The table has around 120,000 clones, about 93% seen once. This sample is drawn from a study of T cell responses to AZD1222 COVID-19 vaccine. The study, taken as a whole, reports: Reportedly, nearly half the spike-specific TCRs target unmutated variant regions. Females made up more of the donors, who were largely white British, and clonal diversity may have come out too low. Among AZD1222 vaccinees, only 5 to 7 were seropositive at baseline.

The sequence was collected from an adult who received the AZD1222 COVID-19 vaccine. The gene calls are TRBV11-2 and TRBJ1-4; possibly TRBD1 for D (5 bases). This specimen was peripheral blood, taken 28 days after the second AZD1222 dose. DNA for the CDR3: TGTGCCAGCAGCTTTTATACGGGGGAAGGGGAAAAACTGTTTTTT. This codes for CASSFYTGEGEKLFF.